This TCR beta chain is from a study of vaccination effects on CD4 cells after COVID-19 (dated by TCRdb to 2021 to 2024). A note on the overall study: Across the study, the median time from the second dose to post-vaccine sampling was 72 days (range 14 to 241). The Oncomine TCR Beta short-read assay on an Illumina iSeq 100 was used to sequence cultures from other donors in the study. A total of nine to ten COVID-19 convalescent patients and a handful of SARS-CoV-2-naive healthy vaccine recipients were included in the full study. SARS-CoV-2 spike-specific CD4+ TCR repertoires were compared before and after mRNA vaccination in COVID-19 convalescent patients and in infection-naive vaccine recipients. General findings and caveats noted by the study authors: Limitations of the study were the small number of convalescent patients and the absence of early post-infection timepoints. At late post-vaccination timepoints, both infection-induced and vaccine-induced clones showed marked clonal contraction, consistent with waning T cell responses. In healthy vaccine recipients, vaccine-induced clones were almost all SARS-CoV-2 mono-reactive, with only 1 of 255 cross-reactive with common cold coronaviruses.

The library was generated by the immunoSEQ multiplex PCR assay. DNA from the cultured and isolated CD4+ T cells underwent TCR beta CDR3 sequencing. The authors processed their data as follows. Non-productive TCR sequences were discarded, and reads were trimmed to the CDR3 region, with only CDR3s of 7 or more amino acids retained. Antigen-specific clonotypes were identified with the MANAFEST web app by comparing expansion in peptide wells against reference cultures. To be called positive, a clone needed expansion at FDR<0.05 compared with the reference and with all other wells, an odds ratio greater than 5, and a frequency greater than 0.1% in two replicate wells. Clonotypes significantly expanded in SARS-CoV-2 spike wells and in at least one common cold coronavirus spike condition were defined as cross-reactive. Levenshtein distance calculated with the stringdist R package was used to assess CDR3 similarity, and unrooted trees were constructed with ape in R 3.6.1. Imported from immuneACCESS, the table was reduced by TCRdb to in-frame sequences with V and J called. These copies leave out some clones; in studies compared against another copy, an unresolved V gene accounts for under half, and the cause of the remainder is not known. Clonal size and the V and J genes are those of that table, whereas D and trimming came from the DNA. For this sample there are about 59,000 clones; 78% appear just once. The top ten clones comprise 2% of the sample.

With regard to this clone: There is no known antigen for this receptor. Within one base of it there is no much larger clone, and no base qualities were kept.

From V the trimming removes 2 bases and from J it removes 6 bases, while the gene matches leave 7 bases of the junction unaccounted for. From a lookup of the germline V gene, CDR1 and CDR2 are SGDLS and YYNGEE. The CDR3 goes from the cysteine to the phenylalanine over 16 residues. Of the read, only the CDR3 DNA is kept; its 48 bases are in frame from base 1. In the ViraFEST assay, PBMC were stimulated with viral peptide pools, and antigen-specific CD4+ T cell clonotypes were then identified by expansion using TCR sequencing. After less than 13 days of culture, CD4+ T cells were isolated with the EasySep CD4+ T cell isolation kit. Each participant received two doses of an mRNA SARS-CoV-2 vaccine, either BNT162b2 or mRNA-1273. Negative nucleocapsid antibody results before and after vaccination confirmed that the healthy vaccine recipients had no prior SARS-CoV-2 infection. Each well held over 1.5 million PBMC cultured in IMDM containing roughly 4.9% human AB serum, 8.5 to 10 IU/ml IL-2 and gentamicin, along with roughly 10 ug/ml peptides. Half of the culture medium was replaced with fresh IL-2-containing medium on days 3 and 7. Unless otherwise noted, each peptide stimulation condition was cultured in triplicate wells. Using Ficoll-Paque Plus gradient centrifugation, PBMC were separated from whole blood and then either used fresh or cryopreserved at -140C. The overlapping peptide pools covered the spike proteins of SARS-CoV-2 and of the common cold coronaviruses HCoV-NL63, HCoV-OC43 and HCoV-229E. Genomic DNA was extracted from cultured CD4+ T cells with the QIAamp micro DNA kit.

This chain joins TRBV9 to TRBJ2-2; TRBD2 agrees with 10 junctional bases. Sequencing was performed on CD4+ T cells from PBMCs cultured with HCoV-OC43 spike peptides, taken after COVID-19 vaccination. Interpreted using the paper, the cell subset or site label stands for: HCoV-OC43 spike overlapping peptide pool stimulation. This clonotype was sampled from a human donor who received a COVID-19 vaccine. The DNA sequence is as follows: TGTGCCAGCAGCGTGGGCAGCGGGGGGGCGGCCGGGGAGCTGTTTTTT. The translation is CASSVGSGGAAGELFF.